This is a list of T cell receptor beta chains from one sample in a study of blood T cell repertoires in COVID-19. Data came from immunoSEQ multiplex PCR; TCRdb stores just in-frame clones and leaves some out. The sample yields roughly 110,000 clones, 85% seen once. Sequencing used peripheral blood. Receptor source: a human donor in a cohort sampled during active COVID-19. CDR3s include the opening cysteine and the closing phenylalanine or tryptophan. A D gene is named only where the DNA matches it firmly. Not every row has a clone size; where given, it reads once, few, many or a size class.

j_gene | len | v_gene | abundance | d_gene | CDR3aa | CDR3nt
TRBJ1-5 | 15 | TRBV5-1 | - | TRBD1 | CASRPGQGAGQPQHF | TGCGCCAGTAGACCGGGACAGGGGGCGGGTCAGCCCCAGCATTTT
TRBJ2-3 | 15 | TRBV3-1/TRBV3-2 | - | - | CASSQMTTKGDTQYF | TGTGCCAGCAGCCAAATGACCACTAAGGGGGATACGCAGTATTTT
TRBJ2-1 | 17 | TRBV7-6 | once | TRBD2 | CASSRTSGGATVNEQFF | TGTGCCAGCAGCCGGACTAGCGGGGGGGCCACGGTCAATGAGCAGTTCTTC
TRBJ1-5 | 16 | TRBV3-1/TRBV3-2 | - | TRBD1 | CASSQGGTGVNQPQHF | TGTGCCAGCAGCCAAGGAGGGACAGGGGTAAATCAGCCCCAGCATTTT
TRBJ2-1 | 15 | TRBV28 | few | - | CASSLVGGVYNEQFF | TGTGCCAGCAGTTTGGTCGGCGGGGTTTACAATGAGCAGTTCTTC
TRBJ2-1 | 16 | TRBV6-5 | once | TRBD2 | CASSSVSGGPYNEQFF | TGTGCCAGCAGTTCCGTGTCGGGGGGGCCCTACAATGAGCAGTTCTTC
TRBJ1-1 | 12 | TRBV29-1 | - | - | CSVAAGYTEAFF | TGCAGCGTTGCAGCAGGCTACACTGAAGCTTTCTTT
TRBJ1-2 | 16 | TRBV9 | - | TRBD1 | CASSLGGGAIDYGYTF | TGTGCCAGCAGCCTAGGAGGGGGCGCGATCGACTATGGCTACACCTTC
TRBJ1-6 | 17 | TRBV6-2/TRBV6-3 | - | - | CASSSGRFGAARKDRHF | TGTGCCAGCAGTTCCGGAAGATTTGGGGCAGCCCGTAAGGATCGCCACTTT
TRBJ1-6 | 15 | TRBV6-5 | - | TRBD1 | CASSIRRTGVSPLHF | TGTGCCAGCAGTATCCGGCGGACAGGCGTTTCACCCCTCCACTTT